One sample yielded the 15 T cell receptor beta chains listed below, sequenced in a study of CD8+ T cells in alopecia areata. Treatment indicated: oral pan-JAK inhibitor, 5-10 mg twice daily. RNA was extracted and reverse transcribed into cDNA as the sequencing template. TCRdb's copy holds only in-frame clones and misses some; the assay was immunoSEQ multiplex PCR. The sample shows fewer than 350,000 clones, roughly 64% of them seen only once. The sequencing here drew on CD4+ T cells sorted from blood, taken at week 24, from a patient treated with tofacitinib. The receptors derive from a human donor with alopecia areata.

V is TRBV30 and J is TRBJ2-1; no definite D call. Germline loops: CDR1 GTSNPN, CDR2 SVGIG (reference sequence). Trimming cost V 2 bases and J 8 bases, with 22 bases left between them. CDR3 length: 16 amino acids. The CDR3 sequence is CAWSRLRLTTADEQFF. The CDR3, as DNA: TGTGCCTGGAGTAGACTCCGACTCACCACCGCGGATGAGCAGTTCTTC.

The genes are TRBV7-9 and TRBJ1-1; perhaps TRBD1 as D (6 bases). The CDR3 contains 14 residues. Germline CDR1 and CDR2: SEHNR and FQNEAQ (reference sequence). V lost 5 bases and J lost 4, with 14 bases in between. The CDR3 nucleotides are TGTGCCAGCAGCCCGTCGGGGGCCGCCACTGAAGCTTTCTTT. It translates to CASSPSGAATEAFF.

CDR3 coding DNA: TGTGCCACTTTTCGCCCCGCGAGTCGTGGCTACACCTTC. Translation gives CATFRPASRGYTF. The chain has TRBV19 and TRBJ1-2, with D unclear. In germline, CDR1 is LNHDA, CDR2 SQIVND (reference sequence). This CDR3 spans 13 amino acids. V lost 10 bases to trimming and J lost 7 bases, with 19 bases between them.

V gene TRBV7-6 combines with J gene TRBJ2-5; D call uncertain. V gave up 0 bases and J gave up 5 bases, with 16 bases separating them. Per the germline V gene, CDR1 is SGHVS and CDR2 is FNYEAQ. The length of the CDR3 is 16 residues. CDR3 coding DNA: TGTGCCAGCAGCTTAGCGGGTGCGATTGCTGGGGAGACCCAGTACTTC. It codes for CASSLAGAIAGETQYF.

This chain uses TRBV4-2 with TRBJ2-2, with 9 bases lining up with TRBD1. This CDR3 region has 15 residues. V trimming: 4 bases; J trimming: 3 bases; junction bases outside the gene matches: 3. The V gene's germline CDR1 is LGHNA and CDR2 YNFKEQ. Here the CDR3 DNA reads TGTGCCAGCAGCCTGCGGGACAGGGACACCGGGGAGCTGTTTTTT. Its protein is CASSLRDRDTGELFF.

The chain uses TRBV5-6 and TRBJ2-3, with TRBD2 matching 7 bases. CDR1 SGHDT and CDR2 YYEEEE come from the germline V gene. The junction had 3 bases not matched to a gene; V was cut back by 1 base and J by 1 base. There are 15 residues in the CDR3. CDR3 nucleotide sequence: TGTGCCAGCAGCTTGAGAGCGGGGCGCACAGATACGCAGTATTTT. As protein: CASSLRAGRTDTQYF.

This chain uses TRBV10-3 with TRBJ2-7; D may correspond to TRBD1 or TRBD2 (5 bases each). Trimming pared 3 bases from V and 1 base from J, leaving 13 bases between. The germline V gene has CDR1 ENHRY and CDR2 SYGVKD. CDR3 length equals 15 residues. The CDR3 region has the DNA TGTGCCATCAGTGACCCCCGGGGCAGGTCCTACGAGCAGTACTTC. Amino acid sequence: CAISDPRGRSYEQYF.

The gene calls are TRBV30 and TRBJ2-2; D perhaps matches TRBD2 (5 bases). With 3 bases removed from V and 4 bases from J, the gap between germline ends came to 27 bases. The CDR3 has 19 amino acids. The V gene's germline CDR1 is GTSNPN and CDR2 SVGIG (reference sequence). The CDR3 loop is CAWRGSGKRGSPITGELFF. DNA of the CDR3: TGTGCCTGGAGGGGCTCCGGGAAACGGGGTTCTCCAATCACCGGGGAGCTGTTTTTT.

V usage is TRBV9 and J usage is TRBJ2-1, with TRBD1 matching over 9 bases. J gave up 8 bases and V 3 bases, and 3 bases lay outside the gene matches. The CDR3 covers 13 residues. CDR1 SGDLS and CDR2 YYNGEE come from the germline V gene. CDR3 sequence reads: CASSGGTGHEQFF. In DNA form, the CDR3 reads TGTGCCAGCAGCGGCGGGACAGGGCATGAGCAGTTCTTC.

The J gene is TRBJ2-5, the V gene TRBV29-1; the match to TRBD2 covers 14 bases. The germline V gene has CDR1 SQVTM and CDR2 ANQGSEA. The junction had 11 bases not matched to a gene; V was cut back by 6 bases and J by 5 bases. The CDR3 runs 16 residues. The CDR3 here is CSVSGTSGGRGETQYF. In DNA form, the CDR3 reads TGCAGCGTCTCCGGGACTAGCGGGGGCCGGGGCGAGACCCAGTACTTC.

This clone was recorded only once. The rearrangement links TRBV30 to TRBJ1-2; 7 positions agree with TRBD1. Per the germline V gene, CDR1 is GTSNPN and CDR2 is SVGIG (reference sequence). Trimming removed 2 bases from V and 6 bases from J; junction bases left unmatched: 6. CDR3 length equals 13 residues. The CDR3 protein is CAWSPGGVHGYTF. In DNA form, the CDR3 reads TGTGCCTGGAGTCCAGGGGGAGTTCATGGCTACACCTTC.

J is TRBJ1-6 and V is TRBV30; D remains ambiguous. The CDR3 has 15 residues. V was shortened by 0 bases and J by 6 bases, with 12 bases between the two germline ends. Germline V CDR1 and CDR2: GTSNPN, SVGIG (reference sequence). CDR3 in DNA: TGTGCCTGGAGTGTATCGGGAGGAGCTAATTCACCCCTCCACTTT. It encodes CAWSVSGGANSPLHF.

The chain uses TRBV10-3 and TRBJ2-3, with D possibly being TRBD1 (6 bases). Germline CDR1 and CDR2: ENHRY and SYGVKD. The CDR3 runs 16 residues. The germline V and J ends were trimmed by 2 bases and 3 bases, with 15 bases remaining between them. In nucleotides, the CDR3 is TGTGCCATCAGTGAGATACAGGGTCTGGGGACAGATACGCAGTATTTT. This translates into CAISEIQGLGTDTQYF.

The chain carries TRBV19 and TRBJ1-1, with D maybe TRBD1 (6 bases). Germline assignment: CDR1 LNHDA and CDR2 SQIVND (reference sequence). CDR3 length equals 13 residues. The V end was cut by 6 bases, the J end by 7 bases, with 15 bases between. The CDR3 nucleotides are TGTGCCAGTAGGAGGACAGTAAATAGTGAAGCTTTCTTT. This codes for CASRRTVNSEAFF.

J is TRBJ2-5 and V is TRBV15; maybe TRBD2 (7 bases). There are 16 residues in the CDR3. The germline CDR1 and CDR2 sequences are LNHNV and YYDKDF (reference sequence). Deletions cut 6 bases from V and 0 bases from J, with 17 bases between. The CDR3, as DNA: TGTGCCACCAGTGACCCGCGGGGGCCCTACCAAGAGACCCAGTACTTC. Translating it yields CATSDPRGPYQETQYF.